This T cell receptor beta chain was sequenced for a study of blood T cell repertoires in COVID-19. The length of the CDR3 is 15 residues. J gave up 2 bases and V 7 bases, and 10 bases lay outside the gene matches. Germline-derived CDR1 and CDR2 are SGHRS and YFSETQ. The assay was immunoSEQ multiplex PCR, and TCRdb's table has in-frame clones only and misses some. The table shows 310,000 or so clones, with roughly 91% occurring only once. The chain employs TRBV5-1 and TRBJ2-3, with 7 bases matching TRBD2. Sequenced input: peripheral blood. The TCR sequence derives from a man aged 50-60 years with active or convalescent COVID-19. The CDR3 sequence: CASSGGELITDTQYF. CDR3 in DNA: TGCGCCAGCTCTGGGGGGGAGTTGATCACAGATACGCAGTATTTT.